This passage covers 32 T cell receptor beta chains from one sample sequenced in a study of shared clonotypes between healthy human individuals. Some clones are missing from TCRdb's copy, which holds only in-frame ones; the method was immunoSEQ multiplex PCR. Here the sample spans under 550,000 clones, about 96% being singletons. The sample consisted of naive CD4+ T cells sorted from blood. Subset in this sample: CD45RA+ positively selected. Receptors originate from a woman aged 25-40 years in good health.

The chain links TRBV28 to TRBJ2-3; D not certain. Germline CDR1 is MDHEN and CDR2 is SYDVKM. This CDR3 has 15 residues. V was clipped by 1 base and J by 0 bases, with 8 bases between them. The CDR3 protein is CASSLSPSSTDTQYF. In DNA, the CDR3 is TGTGCCAGCAGTTTATCCCCTTCTAGCACAGATACGCAGTATTTT.

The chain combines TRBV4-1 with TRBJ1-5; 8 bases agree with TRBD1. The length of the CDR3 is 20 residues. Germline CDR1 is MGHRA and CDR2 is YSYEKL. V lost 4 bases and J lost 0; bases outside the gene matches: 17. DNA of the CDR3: TGCGCCAGCAGCCTAAGCTTACCGGACAGGGCGATATATAGCAATCAGCCCCAGCATTTT. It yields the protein CASSLSLPDRAIYSNQPQHF.

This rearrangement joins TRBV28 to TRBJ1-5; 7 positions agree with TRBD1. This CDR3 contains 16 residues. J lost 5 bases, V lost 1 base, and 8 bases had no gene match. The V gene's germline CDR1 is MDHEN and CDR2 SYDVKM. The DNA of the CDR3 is TGTGCCAGCAGTTTATCCAGGACAGGCTATCATCAGCCCCAGCATTTT. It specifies CASSLSRTGYHQPQHF.

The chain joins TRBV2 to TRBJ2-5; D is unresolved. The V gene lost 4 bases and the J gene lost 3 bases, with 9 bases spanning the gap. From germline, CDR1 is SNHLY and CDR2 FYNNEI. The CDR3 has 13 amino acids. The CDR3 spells CASSVQNEETQYF. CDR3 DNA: TGTGCCAGCAGTGTTCAGAATGAAGAGACCCAGTACTTC.

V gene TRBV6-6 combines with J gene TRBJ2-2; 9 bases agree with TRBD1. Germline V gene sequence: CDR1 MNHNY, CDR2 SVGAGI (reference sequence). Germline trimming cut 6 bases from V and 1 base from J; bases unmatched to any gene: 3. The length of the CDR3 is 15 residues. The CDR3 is CASSGQGMNTGELFF. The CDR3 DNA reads TGTGCCAGCAGCGGACAGGGGATGAACACCGGGGAGCTGTTTTTT.

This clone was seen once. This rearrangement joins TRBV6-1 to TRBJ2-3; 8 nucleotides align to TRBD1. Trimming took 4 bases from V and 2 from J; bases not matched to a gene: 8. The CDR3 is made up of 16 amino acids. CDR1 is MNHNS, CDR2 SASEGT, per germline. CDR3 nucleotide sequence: TGTGCCAGCAGTGCTGGGACAGGATTCTACACAGATACGCAGTATTTT. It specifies CASSAGTGFYTDTQYF.

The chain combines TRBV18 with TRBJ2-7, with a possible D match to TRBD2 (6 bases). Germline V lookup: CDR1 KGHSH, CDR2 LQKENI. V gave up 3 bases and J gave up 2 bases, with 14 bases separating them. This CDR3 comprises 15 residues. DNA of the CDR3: TGTGCCAGCTCACCGATCGGGACTGGAACCTACGAGCAGTACTTC. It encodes CASSPIGTGTYEQYF.

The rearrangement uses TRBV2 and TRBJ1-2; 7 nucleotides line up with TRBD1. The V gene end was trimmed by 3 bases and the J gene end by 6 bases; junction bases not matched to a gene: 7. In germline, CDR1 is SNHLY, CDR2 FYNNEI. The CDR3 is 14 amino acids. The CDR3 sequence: CASSERQGGDGYTF. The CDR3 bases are TGTGCCAGCAGTGAGCGACAGGGCGGCGATGGCTACACCTTC.

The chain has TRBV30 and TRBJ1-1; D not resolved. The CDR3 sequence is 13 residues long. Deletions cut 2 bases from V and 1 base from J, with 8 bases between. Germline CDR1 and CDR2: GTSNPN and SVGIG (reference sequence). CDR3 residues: CAWSSVGNTEAFF. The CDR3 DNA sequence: TGTGCCTGGAGTTCGGTAGGGAACACTGAAGCTTTCTTT.

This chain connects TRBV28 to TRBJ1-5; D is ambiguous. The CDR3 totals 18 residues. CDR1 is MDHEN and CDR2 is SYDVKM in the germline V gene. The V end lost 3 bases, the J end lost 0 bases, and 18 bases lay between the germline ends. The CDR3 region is CASSFPTDGLNSNQPQHF. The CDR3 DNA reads TGTGCCAGCAGTTTCCCAACCGACGGCCTCAATAGCAATCAGCCCCAGCATTTT.

The CDR3: CASGTDGGYTF. The DNA for the CDR3 is TGTGCCAGTGGGACAGATGGTGGCTACACCTTC. The V call is TRBV27, the J call TRBJ1-2; 7 bases fit TRBD1. Germline-derived CDR1 and CDR2 are MNHEY and SMNVEV (reference sequence). The CDR3 runs 11 residues. The J segment lost 7 bases and the V segment lost 9 bases, leaving 5 bases of the junction unmatched.

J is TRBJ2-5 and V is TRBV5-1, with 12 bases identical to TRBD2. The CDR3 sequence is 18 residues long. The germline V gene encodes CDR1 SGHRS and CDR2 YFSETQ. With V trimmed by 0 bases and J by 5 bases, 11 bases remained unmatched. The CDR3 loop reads CASSLGLAGGSGLETQYF. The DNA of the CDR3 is TGCGCCAGCAGCTTGGGGCTAGCGGGAGGGTCGGGATTGGAGACCCAGTACTTC.

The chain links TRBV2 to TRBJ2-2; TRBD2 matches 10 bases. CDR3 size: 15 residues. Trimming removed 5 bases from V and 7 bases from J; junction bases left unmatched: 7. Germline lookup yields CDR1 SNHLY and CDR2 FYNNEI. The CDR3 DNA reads TGTGCCAGCAGTCCTAGCGGGAGATTTGACGGGGAGCTGTTTTTT. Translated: CASSPSGRFDGELFF.

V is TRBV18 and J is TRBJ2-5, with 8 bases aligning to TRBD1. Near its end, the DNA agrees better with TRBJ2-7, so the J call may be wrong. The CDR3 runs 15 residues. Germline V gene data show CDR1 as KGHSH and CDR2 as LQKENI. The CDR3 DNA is TGTGCCAGCTCACCCAACAGGGGGGTAACCTACGAGCAGTACTTC. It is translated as CASSPNRGVTYEQYF.

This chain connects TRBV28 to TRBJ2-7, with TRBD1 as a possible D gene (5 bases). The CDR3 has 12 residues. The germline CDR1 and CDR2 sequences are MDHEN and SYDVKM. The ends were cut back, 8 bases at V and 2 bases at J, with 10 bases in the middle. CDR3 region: CASLGQAYEQYF. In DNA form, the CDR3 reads TGTGCCAGCTTGGGGCAGGCCTACGAGCAGTACTTC.

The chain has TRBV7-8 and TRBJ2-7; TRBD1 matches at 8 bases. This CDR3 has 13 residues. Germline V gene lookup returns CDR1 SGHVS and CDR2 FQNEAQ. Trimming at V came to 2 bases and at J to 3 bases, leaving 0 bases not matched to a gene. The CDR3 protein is CASSLTGGYEQYF. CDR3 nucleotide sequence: TGTGCCAGCAGCTTAACAGGGGGCTACGAGCAGTACTTC.

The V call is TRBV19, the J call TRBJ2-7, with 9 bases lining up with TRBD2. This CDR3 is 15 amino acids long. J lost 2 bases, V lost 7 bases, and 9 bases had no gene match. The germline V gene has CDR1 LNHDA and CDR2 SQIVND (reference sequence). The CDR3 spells CASTKTSGHAYEQYF. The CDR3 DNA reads TGTGCCAGTACAAAGACTAGCGGCCATGCCTACGAGCAGTACTTC.

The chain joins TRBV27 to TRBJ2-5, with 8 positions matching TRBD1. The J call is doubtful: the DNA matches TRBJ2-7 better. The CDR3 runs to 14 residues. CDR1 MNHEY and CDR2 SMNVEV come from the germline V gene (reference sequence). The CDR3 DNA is TGTGCCAGCAGTTTTTTGGGACAGGTATCCGAGCAGTACTTC. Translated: CASSFLGQVSEQYF.

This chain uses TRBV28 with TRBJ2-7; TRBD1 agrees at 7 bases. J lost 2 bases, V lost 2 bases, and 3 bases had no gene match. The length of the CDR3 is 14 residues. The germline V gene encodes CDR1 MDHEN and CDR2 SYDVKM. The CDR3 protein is CASSLTDRPYEQYF. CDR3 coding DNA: TGTGCCAGCAGTTTAACGGACAGGCCCTACGAGCAGTACTTC.

The CDR3 sequence is CASSLILDRSNQPQHF. CDR3 sequence (DNA): TGTGCCAGCAGTTTAATTCTGGACCGTAGCAATCAGCCCCAGCATTTT. The genes are TRBV28 and TRBJ1-5; D gene ambiguous. Per germline, CDR1 MDHEN and CDR2 SYDVKM. The CDR3 totals 16 residues. Between the trimmed V and J ends, which lost 2 bases and 0 bases, there was a span of 11 bases.

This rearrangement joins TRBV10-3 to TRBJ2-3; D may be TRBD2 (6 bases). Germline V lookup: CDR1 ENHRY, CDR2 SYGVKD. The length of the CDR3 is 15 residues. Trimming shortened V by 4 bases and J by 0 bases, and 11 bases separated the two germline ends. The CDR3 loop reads CAISVGGTSTDTQYF. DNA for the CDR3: TGTGCCATCAGTGTTGGAGGGACGAGCACAGATACGCAGTATTTT.

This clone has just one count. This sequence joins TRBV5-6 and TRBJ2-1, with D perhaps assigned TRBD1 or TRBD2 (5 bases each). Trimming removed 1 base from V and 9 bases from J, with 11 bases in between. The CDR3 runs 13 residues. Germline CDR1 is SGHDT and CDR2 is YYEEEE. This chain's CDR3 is CASSLPYGTEQFF. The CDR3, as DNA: TGTGCCAGCAGCTTGCCATATGGGACTGAGCAGTTCTTC.

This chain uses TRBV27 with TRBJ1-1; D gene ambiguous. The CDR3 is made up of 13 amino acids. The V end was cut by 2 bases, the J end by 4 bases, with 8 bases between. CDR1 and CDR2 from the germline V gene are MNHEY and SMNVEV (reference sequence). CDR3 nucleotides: TGTGCCAGCAGTTTAATGGACGGCACTGAAGCTTTCTTT. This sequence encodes CASSLMDGTEAFF.

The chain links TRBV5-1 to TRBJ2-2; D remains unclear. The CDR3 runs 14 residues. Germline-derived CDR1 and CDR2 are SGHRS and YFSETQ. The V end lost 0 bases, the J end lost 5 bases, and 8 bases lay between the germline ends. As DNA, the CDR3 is TGCGCCAGCAGCTTGGTTATGGGGACCGGGGAGCTGTTTTTT. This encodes CASSLVMGTGELFF. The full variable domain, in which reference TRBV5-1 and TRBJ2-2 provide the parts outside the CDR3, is KAGVTQTPRYLIKTRGQQVTLSCSPISGHRSVSWYQQTPGQGLQFLFEYFSETQRNKGNFPGRFSGRQFSNSRSEMNVSTLELGDSALYLCASSLVMGTGELFFGEGSRLTVL.

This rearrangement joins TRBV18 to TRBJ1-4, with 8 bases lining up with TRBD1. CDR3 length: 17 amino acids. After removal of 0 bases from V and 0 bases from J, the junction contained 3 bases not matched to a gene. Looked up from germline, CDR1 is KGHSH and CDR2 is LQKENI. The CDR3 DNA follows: TGTGCCAGCTCACCACCGGGACAGGAGCCAACTAATGAAAAACTGTTTTTT. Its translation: CASSPPGQEPTNEKLFF.

The CDR3 sequence is CASSLAGRVKGGYTF. CDR3 sequence (DNA): TGTGCCAGCAGCTTAGCGGGCAGGGTAAAGGGAGGCTACACCTTC. The chain combines TRBV7-9 with TRBJ1-2, with D possibly TRBD1 on 5 matching bases. This CDR3 has 15 residues. The germline V and J ends were trimmed by 0 bases and 8 bases, with 16 bases remaining between them. Germline loops: CDR1 SEHNR, CDR2 FQNEAQ (reference sequence).

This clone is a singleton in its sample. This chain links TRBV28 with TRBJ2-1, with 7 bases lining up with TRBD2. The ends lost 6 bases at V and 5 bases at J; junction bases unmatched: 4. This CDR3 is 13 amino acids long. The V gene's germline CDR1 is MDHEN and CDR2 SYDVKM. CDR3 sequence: CASRPGLNNEQFF. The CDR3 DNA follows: TGTGCCAGCAGGCCGGGACTAAACAATGAGCAGTTCTTC. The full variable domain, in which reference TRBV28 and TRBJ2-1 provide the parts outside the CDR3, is DVKVTQSSRYLVKRTGEKVFLECVQDMDHENMFWYRQDPGLGLRLIYFSYDVKMKEKGDIPEGYSVSREKKERFSLILESASTNQTSMYLCASRPGLNNEQFFGPGTRLTVL.

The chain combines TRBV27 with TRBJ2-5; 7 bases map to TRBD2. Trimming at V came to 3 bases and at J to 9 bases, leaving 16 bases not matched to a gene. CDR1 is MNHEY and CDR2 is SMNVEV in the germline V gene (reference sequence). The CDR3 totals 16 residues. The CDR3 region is CASSFGLAVGGEAQYF. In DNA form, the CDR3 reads TGTGCCAGCAGTTTTGGTCTAGCGGTCGGCGGGGAGGCCCAGTACTTC.

The CDR3 loop is CSVRDRGLEQFF. The CDR3 region has the DNA TGCAGCGTGAGGGACAGGGGGCTTGAGCAGTTCTTC. The V call is TRBV29-1, the J call TRBJ2-1; 12 bases match TRBD1. From germline, CDR1 is SQVTM and CDR2 ANQGSEA. V trimming: 6 bases; J trimming: 9 bases; junction bases outside the gene matches: 3. The CDR3 has 12 amino acids.

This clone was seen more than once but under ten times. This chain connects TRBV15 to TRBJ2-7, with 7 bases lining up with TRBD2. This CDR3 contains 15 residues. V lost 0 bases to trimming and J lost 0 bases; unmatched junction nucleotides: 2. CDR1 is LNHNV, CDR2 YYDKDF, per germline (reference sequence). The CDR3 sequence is CATSRDGGSSYEQYF. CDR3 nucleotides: TGTGCCACCAGCAGAGATGGCGGGAGCTCCTACGAGCAGTACTTC.

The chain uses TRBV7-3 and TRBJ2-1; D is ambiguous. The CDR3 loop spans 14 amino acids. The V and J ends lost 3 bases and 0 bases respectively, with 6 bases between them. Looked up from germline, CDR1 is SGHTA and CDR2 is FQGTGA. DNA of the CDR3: TGTGCCAGCAGCTTCCAAAGCTCCTACAATGAGCAGTTCTTC. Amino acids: CASSFQSSYNEQFF.

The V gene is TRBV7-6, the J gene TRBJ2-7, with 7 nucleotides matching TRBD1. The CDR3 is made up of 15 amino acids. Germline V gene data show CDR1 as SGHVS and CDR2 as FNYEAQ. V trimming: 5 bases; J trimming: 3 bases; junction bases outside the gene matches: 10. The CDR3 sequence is CASSLGQAVGYEQYF. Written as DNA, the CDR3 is TGTGCCAGCAGCCTAGGACAGGCGGTCGGCTACGAGCAGTACTTC.